This T cell receptor (beta chain) was sequenced in a study of monozygotic twins with inflammatory bowel disease. TCRdb re-analyzed the 5' RACE reads; it lists each CDR3 protein once, without DNA. This table holds about 160,000 distinct CDR3 sequences. A remark on this clonotype: Its antigen is undetermined.

Findings and caveats of the study: The analysis did not separate different T cell subtypes.

Sequenced sample: blood. The sequence was collected from a human donor with ulcerative colitis or Crohn's disease, or a healthy co-twin of an affected twin (not recorded which).

The CDR3 sequence: CASMASPYNEQFF. The genes are TRBV6-5 and TRBJ2-1. Germline V gene lookup returns CDR1 MNHEY and CDR2 SVGAGI. CDR3 length equals 13 residues.